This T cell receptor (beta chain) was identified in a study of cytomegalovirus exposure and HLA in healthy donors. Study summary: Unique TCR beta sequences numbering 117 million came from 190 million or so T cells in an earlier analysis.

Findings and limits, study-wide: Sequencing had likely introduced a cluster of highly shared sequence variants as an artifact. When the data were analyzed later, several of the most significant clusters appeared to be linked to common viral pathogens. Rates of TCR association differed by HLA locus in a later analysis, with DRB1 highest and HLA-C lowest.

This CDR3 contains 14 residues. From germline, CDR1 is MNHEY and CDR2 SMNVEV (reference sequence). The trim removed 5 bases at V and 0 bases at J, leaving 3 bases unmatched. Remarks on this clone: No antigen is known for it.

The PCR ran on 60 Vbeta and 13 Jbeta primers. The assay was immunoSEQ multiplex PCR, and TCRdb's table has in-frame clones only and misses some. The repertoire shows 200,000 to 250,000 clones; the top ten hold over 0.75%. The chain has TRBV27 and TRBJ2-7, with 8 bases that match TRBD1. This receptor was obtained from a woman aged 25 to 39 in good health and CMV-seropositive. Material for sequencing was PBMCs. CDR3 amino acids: CASSLDRDSYEQYF. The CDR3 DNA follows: TGTGCCAGCAGTCTGGACAGGGACTCCTACGAGCAGTACTTC.